These 18 T cell receptor beta chains were sequenced from one sample in a study of Ad26.COV2.S vaccination and SARS-CoV-2 variants. Assay: immunoSEQ multiplex PCR; the TCRdb copy retains only in-frame clones and omits some. The data show over 300,000 clones, with 83% seen just once and around 7.3% held by the top ten. Described treatment: 15 to 20 received Ad26.COV2.S at low or high dose, single or two shots; several received placebo; per-sample allocation not given. At day 63 after the first vaccine or placebo injection, samples were drawn. Sequenced material: peripheral blood, taken in a trial of Ad26.COV2.S vaccine versus placebo. The source of these receptors is a person aged 18 to 65 who received the Ad26.COV2.S COVID-19 vaccine or a placebo.

The chain combines TRBV24-1 with TRBJ1-1, with D tentatively TRBD1 (5 bases). V was shortened by 6 bases and J by 0 bases, with 13 bases between the two germline ends. Germline CDR1 reads KGHDR; CDR2 reads SFDVKD. The CDR3 consists of 15 residues. DNA of the CDR3: TGTGCCACCAGTCCCACGACAGACGTGAACACTGAAGCTTTCTTT. Amino acids: CATSPTTDVNTEAFF.

Only a few counts were recorded for this clone. Other DNA sequences in the sample encode the same CDR3. The chain recombines TRBV6-5 with TRBJ2-7, with D unclear. The CDR3 sequence is 11 residues long. Germline V lookup: CDR1 MNHEY, CDR2 SVGAGI. V lost 6 bases, J lost 5 bases, and 8 bases lay in between. DNA for the CDR3: TGTGCCAGCAGCCCGGGTCACGAGCAGTACTTC. Protein product: CASSPGHEQYF.

This sequence joins TRBV3-1 (or the pseudogene TRBV3-2) and TRBJ1-2; D ambiguous. CDR3 length equals 13 residues. V was cut by 0 bases and J by 4 bases, with 6 bases left in between. Looked up from germline, CDR1 is LGHDT and CDR2 is YNNKEL (reference sequence). The CDR3 DNA reads as TGTGCCAGCAGCCAAGAGGATTTCTATGGCTACACCTTC. Translation gives CASSQEDFYGYTF.

This sequence joins TRBV19 and TRBJ1-1, with D unclear. The CDR3 length is 15 residues. CDR1 is LNHDA, CDR2 SQIVND, per germline (reference sequence). V was cut by 6 bases and J by 8 bases, with 22 bases left in between. The CDR3 is CASSRPEDGLGEAFF. Written as DNA, the CDR3 is TGTGCCAGTAGCAGACCCGAGGATGGCCTCGGCGAAGCTTTCTTT. Full variable domain (missing parts from reference TRBV19 and TRBJ1-1): DGGITQSPKYLFRKEGQNVTLSCEQNLNHDAMYWYRQDPGQGLRLIYYSQIVNDFQKGDIAEGYSVSREKKESFPLTVTSAQKNPTAFYLCASSRPEDGLGEAFFGQGTRLTVV.

J is TRBJ1-2 and V is TRBV6-2 or TRBV6-3; 10 bases are a match to TRBD1. Germline V gives CDR1 MNHEY, CDR2 SVGEGT. The CDR3 length is 17 residues. The V and J ends lost 4 bases and 3 bases, in that order; junction bases with no gene match: 11. The CDR3 protein is CASSSDDRGLAYYGYTF. CDR3 coding DNA: TGTGCCAGCAGTTCCGACGACAGGGGGCTGGCTTACTATGGCTACACCTTC.

This clone was seen only once. V is TRBV4-1 and J is TRBJ1-2; 7 nucleotides match TRBD1. The length of the CDR3 is 16 residues. In germline, CDR1 is MGHRA, CDR2 YSYEKL. V shed 3 bases, J shed 9 bases, and the junction held 16 bases outside the gene matches. The DNA for the CDR3 is TGCGCCAGCAGCCATCCGCTAGCCAGGGGGTCGATTAGCTACACCTTC. This gives the protein CASSHPLARGSISYTF.

This chain links TRBV10-2 with TRBJ1-5; 7 bases fit TRBD1. The CDR3 is 13 amino acids. V lost 5 bases and J lost 4; bases outside the gene matches: 2. Germline V lookup: CDR1 WSHSY, CDR2 SAAADI. CDR3 in DNA: TGCGCCAGCAGTCACAGGGGAAATCAGCCCCAGCATTTT. Its protein is CASSHRGNQPQHF.

This chain links TRBV7-9 with TRBJ1-6; D is undetermined. The CDR3 covers 17 residues. V lost 2 bases and J 7 bases, leaving 18 bases between the germline ends. Germline CDR1 reads SEHNR; CDR2 reads FQNEAQ (reference sequence). For the CDR3, the DNA is TGTGCCAGCAGCTTAAATCCCCCGTACCCCCTCAATTCACCCCTCCACTTT. Translating gives CASSLNPPYPLNSPLHF.

The rearrangement links TRBV7-9 to TRBJ2-1; either TRBD1 or TRBD2 may supply D (6 bases each). Per germline, CDR1 SEHNR and CDR2 FQNEAQ (reference sequence). This CDR3 contains 15 residues. The V gene lost 3 bases and the J gene lost 5 bases, with 14 bases spanning the gap. The CDR3 DNA reads as TGTGCCAGCAGCTTTTACGGGGGCGAGGACAATGAGCAGTTCTTC. It is translated as CASSFYGGEDNEQFF.

The CDR3 region is CASSQDSGTDTQYF. CDR3 DNA: TGTGCCAGCAGCCAAGACAGCGGCACAGATACGCAGTATTTT. This chain connects TRBV2 to TRBJ2-3, with D perhaps TRBD1 (5 bases). Germline CDR1 is SNHLY and CDR2 is FYNNEI. Trimming shortened V by 6 bases and J by 1 base, and 11 bases separated the two germline ends. The CDR3 length is 14 residues. The variable domain in full, completed from reference TRBV2 and TRBJ2-3, reads EPEVTQTPSHQVTQMGQEVILRCVPISNHLYFYWYRQILGQKVEFLVSFYNNEISEKSEIFDDQFSVERPDGSNFTLKIRSTKLEDSAMYFCASSQDSGTDTQYFGPGTRLTVL.

Worth noting for this clone: Other DNA sequences of this sample code for an identical CDR3. The rearrangement uses TRBV7-3 and TRBJ1-1; D not resolved. V gave up 2 bases and J gave up 1 base, with 8 bases separating them. CDR1 and CDR2 from the germline V gene are SGHTA and FQGTGA. This CDR3 comprises 14 residues. Here the CDR3 DNA reads TGTGCCAGCAGCTTAGGTGGAAGGAACACTGAAGCTTTCTTT. This sequence encodes CASSLGGRNTEAFF.

Here the CDR3 reads CASSRPGTGDDGYTF. The CDR3 bases are TGTGCCAGCAGCCGTCCCGGGACAGGGGATGATGGCTACACCTTC. The V and J genes are TRBV3-1 (or the pseudogene TRBV3-2) and TRBJ1-2, with 10 bases identical to TRBD1. Germline V gives CDR1 LGHDT, CDR2 YNNKEL (reference sequence). The CDR3 contains 15 residues. V shed 4 bases and J 6 bases; nucleotides not matched to a gene: 8.

This chain uses TRBV6-2 or TRBV6-3 with TRBJ1-2, with D uncertain. V dropped 4 bases and J dropped 3 bases, with 15 bases sitting between them. The CDR3 runs 15 residues. Germline V gives CDR1 MNHEY, CDR2 SVGEGT. CDR3: CASSFRQAWHYGYTF. CDR3 bases: TGTGCCAGCAGTTTTAGGCAGGCCTGGCACTATGGCTACACCTTC.

The chain couples TRBV11-2 to TRBJ2-6, with D hard to call. V gave up 11 bases and J gave up 4 bases, with 12 bases separating them. Germline loops: CDR1 SGHAT, CDR2 FQNNGV. CDR3 length: 13 amino acids. CDR3 protein: CAVPSLGANVLTF. The DNA of the CDR3 is TGTGCCGTCCCCTCCCTAGGGGCCAACGTCCTGACTTTC.

This clone was seen only once. V and J are TRBV7-9 and TRBJ2-5, with D perhaps assigned TRBD1 or TRBD2 (6 bases each). The germline gives CDR1 SEHNR, CDR2 FQNEAQ (reference sequence). The CDR3 is 15 amino acids. The V end lost 3 bases, the J end lost 2 bases, and 13 bases lay between the germline ends. The CDR3 region is CASSLTQGRQETQYF. The CDR3 bases are TGTGCCAGCAGCTTGACGCAGGGGAGGCAAGAGACCCAGTACTTC.

The chain uses TRBV7-8 and TRBJ2-1; D not certain. Germline V gene lookup returns CDR1 SGHVS and CDR2 FQNEAQ. V was pared by 5 bases and J by 7 bases, with 6 bases between. The CDR3 consists of 11 residues. The CDR3 nucleotides read TGTGCCAGCAGCCCGTGGAATGAGCAGTTCTTC. Its protein is CASSPWNEQFF. The full variable domain, its missing parts supplied by reference TRBV7-8 and TRBJ2-1, is GAGVSQSPRYKVAKRGQDVALRCDPISGHVSLFWYQQALGQGPEFLTYFQNEAQLDKSGLPSDRFFAERPEGSVSTLKIQRTQQEDSAVYLCASSPWNEQFFGPGTRLTVL.

This chain connects TRBV19 to TRBJ2-7, with D tentatively TRBD1 (5 bases). V was clipped by 0 bases and J by 1 base, with 13 bases between them. Germline-derived CDR1 and CDR2 are LNHDA and SQIVND (reference sequence). The CDR3 consists of 16 residues. The CDR3 reads CASSIDLDTLSYEQYF. As DNA, the CDR3 is TGTGCCAGTAGTATAGATTTGGACACCCTATCCTACGAGCAGTACTTC.

This chain joins TRBV27 and TRBJ2-5, with D possibly TRBD1 on 5 matching bases. Looked up from germline, CDR1 is MNHEY and CDR2 is SMNVEV (reference sequence). The length of the CDR3 is 14 residues. V lost 6 bases and J lost 2, with 13 bases in between. CDR3 coding DNA: TGTGCCAGCAGCGCAGGGTGGGTTCAAGAGACCCAGTACTTC. Translating it yields CASSAGWVQETQYF.